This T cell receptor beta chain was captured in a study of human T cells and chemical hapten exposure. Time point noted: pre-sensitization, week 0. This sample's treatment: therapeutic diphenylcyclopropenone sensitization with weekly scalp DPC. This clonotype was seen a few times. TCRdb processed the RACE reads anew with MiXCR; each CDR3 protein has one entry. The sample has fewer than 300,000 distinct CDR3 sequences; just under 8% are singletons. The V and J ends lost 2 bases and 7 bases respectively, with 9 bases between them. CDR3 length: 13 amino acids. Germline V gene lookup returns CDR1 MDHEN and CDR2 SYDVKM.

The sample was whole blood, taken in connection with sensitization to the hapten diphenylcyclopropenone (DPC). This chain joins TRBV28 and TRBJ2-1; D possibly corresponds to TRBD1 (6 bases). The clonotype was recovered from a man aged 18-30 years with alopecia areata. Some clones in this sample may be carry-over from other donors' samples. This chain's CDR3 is CASSLTGWNEQFF. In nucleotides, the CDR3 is TGTGCCAGCAGTTTAACAGGGTGGAATGAGCAGTTCTTC. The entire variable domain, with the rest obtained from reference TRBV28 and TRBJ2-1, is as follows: DVKVTQSSRYLVKRTGEKVFLECVQDMDHENMFWYRQDPGLGLRLIYFSYDVKMKEKGDIPEGYSVSREKKERFSLILESASTNQTSMYLCASSLTGWNEQFFGPGTRLTVL.